This T cell receptor (beta chain) is drawn from a study of cytomegalovirus exposure and HLA in healthy donors. This PCR relied on a set of 60 Vbeta primers and 13 Jbeta primers. The table came from immunoSEQ multiplex PCR; TCRdb's copy has only in-frame clones and leaves some out. The table has 130,000 or so clones, roughly four fifths seen once. With regard to this clone: The antigen remains unidentified.

V lost 3 bases and J lost 6; bases outside the gene matches: 5. CDR3 length: 14 amino acids. Germline CDR1 is KGHSH and CDR2 is LQKENI. Broader study findings: A later analysis appeared to link common viral pathogens to several of the most significant clusters. The authors later linked a missense DCLRE1C variant to TCR beta V- and J-gene trimming. As a later analysis revealed, most CMV-associated TCR beta chains appeared HLA-restricted.

The genes are TRBV18 and TRBJ1-2; 9 bases are shared with TRBD1. The receptor's source is a woman under 30 in good health and CMV-seronegative. Sample: PBMCs. The CDR3 DNA is TGTGCCAGCTCACCGGGACAGGGTGATAATGGCTACACCTTC. Translation: CASSPGQGDNGYTF. Full variable domain (remainder filled in from reference TRBV18 and TRBJ1-2): NAGVMQNPRHLVRRRGQEARLRCSPMKGHSHVYWYRQLPEEGLKFMVYLQKENIIDESGMPKERFSAEFPKEGPSILRIQQVVRGDSAAYFCASSPGQGDNGYTFGSGTRLTVV.